This TCR beta chain was captured in a study of blood T cell repertoires in COVID-19. Study context: T cells, B-cell-depleted T cells, or PBMCs supplied cDNA or gDNA.

In the study's own analysis: Amplification with reference gene primers provided the estimates of nucleated cell counts. The repertoire was sequenced with immunoSEQ multiplex PCR; TCRdb's copy has only in-frame clones and lacks some. The V and J calls and clone size were taken over from that table, and D and trimming were inferred from the DNA. The sample includes tens of thousands of clones, 70% to 90% seen only once; the top ten take 8% to 10%. Trimming removed 4 bases from V and 5 bases from J; junction bases left unmatched: 7. The CDR3 extends over 17 amino acids. Germline CDR1 reads SGHTA; CDR2 reads FQGNSA.

Source material: peripheral blood. This chain connects TRBV7-2 to TRBJ2-3; 15 bases map to TRBD2. The sequence was collected from a middle-aged man with active COVID-19. CDR3 bases: TGTGCCAGCAGCTCGGGACTAGCGGGAGGCCCGCAAGATACGCAGTATTTT. Its translation is CASSSGLAGGPQDTQYF.